The TCR beta chain under discussion was sequenced for a study of shared clonotypes between healthy human individuals. Looking at the study overall: The study enrolled two women and a few men aged 18 to 49. Study-wide results and limits: Some naive CD4 clonotypes, roughly 5%, turned up in common across a few donors. Despite large depth, sorted-subset datasets appeared incompletely sequenced.

This CDR3 comprises 12 residues. Germline V gene data show CDR1 as ENHRY and CDR2 as SYGVKD. The V end lost 4 bases, the J end lost 8 bases, and 9 bases lay between the germline ends. To note about this clone: Its antigen is currently unknown.

Assay: immunoSEQ multiplex PCR; the TCRdb copy retains only in-frame clones and omits some. Of about 1.5 million clones listed, roughly 95% are singletons. The clonotype was recovered from a young man in good health. Sequencing used naive CD4+ T cells sorted from blood. The subset: CD45RA+ positively selected. The V and J genes are TRBV10-3 and TRBJ2-4; D perhaps matches TRBD2 (7 bases). As DNA, the CDR3 is TGTGCCATCAGTGGCGGGGGCGACATTCAGTACTTC. Translated: CAISGGGDIQYF.